The clone carrying this T cell receptor beta chain showed up just a few times. Next came a second PCR, run for about 6 to 12 cycles, which used a sample-barcoded 5' primer along with a J-beta primer mix. TCRdb analysed the 5' RACE reads with MiXCR anew, one entry per CDR3 protein. The sample includes fewer than 900,000 distinct CDR3 sequences, more than 40% of them seen just once. Per-sample yields of isolated PBMCs were at least 6 million. The data stem from a study of blood T cells in healthy people across ages. Looked up from germline, CDR1 is SGHRS and CDR2 is YFSETQ. V was pared by 4 bases and J by 7 bases, with 24 bases between. The CDR3 sequence is 17 residues long.

The sequenced sample consisted of blood. The receptor was derived from a woman aged 55 to 70 in good health. The chain has TRBV5-1 and TRBJ2-1, with D unclear. The chain's CDR3 is CASSPLPLLLAGNEQFF. The CDR3, as DNA: TGCGCCAGCAGCCCTCTCCCTCTACTACTCGCTGGGAATGAGCAGTTCTTC.